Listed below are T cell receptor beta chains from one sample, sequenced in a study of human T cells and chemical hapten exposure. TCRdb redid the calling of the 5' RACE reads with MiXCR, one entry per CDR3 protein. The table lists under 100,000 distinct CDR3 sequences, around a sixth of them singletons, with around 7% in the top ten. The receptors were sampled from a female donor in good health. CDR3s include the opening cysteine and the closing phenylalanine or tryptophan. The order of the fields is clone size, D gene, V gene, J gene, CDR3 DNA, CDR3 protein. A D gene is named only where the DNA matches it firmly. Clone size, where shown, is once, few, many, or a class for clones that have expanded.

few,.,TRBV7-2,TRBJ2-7,TGTGCCAGCAGCCCCCGAACAGGGAGGTACGAGCAGTACTTC,CASSPRTGRYEQYF
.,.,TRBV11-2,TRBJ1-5,TGTGCCAGCAGCCCCACAGGGACAAATCAGCCCCAGCATTTT,CASSPTGTNQPQHF
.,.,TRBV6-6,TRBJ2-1,TGTGCCAGCAGCCGGGGGGACAGTACCAATGAGCAGTTCTTC,CASSRGDSTNEQFF
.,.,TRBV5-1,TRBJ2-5,TGCGCCAGCAGCTTGGTGGGGGAGCGGGAGACCCAGTACTTC,CASSLVGERETQYF
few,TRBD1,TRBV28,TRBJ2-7,TGTGCCAGCAGCCTCCTGGCAGGGGGTGCCTACGAGCAGTACTTC,CASSLLAGGAYEQYF
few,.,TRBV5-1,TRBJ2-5,TGCGCCAGCAGCGGCGGCCTAGAGACCCAGTACTTC,CASSGGLETQYF
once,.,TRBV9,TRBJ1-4,TGTGCCAGCAGCCCGGGTTATGAAAAACTGTTTTTT,CASSPGYEKLFF
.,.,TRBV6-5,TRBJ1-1,TGTGCCAGCAGGAAATGGGACGGCGGCAAAAATGAAGCTTTCTTT,CASRKWDGGKNEAFF
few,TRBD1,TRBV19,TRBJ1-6,TGTGCCACTACGGACAGGGGTGATTCCACCAATTCACCCCTCCACTTT,CATTDRGDSTNSPLHF
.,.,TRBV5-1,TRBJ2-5,TGCGCCAGCAGCTTGGCCAAGGACGGACAAGAGACCCAGTACTTC,CASSLAKDGQETQYF
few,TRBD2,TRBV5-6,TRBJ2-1,TGTGCCAGCAGCCGGCGGGTTAGCGGGGGGTACAATGAGCAGTTCTTC,CASSRRVSGGYNEQFF
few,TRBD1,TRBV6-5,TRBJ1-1,TGTGCCAGCAGACCAAGAGGACAGGAGAACACTGAAGCTTTCTTT,CASRPRGQENTEAFF
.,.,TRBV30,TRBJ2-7,TGTGCCTGGAGTGGGGACACGCAATACTACGAGCAGTACTTC,CAWSGDTQYYEQYF
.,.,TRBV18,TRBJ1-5,TGTGCCAGCTCACCTGGGGACACATACAAACAGCCCCAGCATTTT,CASSPGDTYKQPQHF
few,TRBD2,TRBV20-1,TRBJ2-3,TGCAGTGCTAGACAGACTAGCGGGAGGGTAGATACGCAATATTTT,CSARQTSGRVDTQYF
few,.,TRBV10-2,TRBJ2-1,TGCGCCAGCAAAGGGGCCGCCTACAATGAGCAGTTCTTC,CASKGAAYNEQFF
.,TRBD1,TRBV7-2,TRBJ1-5,TGTGCCAGCAGCTCCCGGACAGGGACCAATCAGCCCCAGCATTTT,CASSSRTGTNQPQHF
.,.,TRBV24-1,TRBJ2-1,TGTGCCACCAGTGATTTTATGACTGAGCAGTTCTTC,CATSDFMTEQFF
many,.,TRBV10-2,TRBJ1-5,TGTGCCAGCAGTGAATCGGGGCAGCCCCAGCATTTT,CASSESGQPQHF
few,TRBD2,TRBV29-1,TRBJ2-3,TGCAGCGTTCAACTAGCGGGGGGTTCCACAGATACGCAGTATTTT,CSVQLAGGSTDTQYF
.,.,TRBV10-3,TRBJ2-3,TGTGCCATCAGCCCCGAACCCTCCACAGATACGCAGTATTTT,CAISPEPSTDTQYF